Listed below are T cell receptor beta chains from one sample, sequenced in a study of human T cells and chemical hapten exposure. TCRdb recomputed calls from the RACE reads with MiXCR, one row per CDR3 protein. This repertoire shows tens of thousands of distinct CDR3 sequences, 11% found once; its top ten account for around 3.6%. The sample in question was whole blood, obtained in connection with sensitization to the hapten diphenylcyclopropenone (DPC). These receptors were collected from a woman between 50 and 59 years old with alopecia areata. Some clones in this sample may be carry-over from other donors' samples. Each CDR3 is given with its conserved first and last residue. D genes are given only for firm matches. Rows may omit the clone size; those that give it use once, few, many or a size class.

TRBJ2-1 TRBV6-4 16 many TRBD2 TGTGCCAGCAGTGACTCGGGCCACGGGAGGGCCGGTGAGCAGTTCTTC CASSDSGHGRAGEQFF
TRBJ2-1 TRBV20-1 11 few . TGCAGTGCTTCAAGGGGGAATGAGCAGTTCTTC CSASRGNEQFF
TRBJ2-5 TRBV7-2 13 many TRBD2 TGTGCCAGCAGCTTGTTAGCGGGAGCGGCCCAGTACTTC CASSLLAGAAQYF
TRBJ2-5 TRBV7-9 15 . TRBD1 TGTGCCAGCAGCGCGGGACAGGGATACCAAGAGACCCAGTACTTC CASSAGQGYQETQYF
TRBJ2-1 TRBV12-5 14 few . TGTGCTAGTGGCTTGACCCCCCCCATCGATGAGCAGTTCTTC CASGLTPPIDEQFF
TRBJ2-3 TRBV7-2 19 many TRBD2 TGTGCCAGCACTAGGTGGCTAGCGGGAGTGCCAGGGGGCACAGATACGCAGTATTTT CASTRWLAGVPGGTDTQYF
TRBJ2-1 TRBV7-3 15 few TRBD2 TGTGCCAGCAGCCTAGCGGGAGCGGTAATCCATGAGCAGTTCTTC CASSLAGAVIHEQFF
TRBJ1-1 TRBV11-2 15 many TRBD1 TGTGCCAGCAGCTTAGAGGCTATTAACAGGGGGAGGTCTTTCTTT CASSLEAINRGRSFF
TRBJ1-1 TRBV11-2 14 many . TGTGCCAGCAGCTTACAAAGGGGGAGAGGTGAAGCTTTCTTT CASSLQRGRGEAFF
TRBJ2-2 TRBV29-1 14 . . TGCAGCGTTTCCGGGAGACAGAACACCGGGGAGCTGTTTTTT CSVSGRQNTGELFF
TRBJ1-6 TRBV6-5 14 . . TGTGCCAGCAACCTCGACGGACTGAATTCACCCCTCCACTTT CASNLDGLNSPLHF
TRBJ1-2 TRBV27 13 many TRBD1 TGTGCCAGCAGGGACAGGAGGTTAGATGGCTACACCTTC CASRDRRLDGYTF
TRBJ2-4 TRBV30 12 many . TGTGCCTGGAGTAAGGGGTGGGACATTCAGTACTTC CAWSKGWDIQYF
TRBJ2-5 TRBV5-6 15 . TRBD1 TGTGCCAGCAGCTTCAGAGACAGGGCCCAAGAGACCCAGTACTTC CASSFRDRAQETQYF
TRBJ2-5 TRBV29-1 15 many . TGCAGCGTTGAAAGGATCATCAGTTCTCAAGAGACCCAGTACTTC CSVERIISSQETQYF
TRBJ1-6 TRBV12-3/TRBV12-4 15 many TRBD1 TGTGCCAGCAGACTGGGACAGGGGAATAATTCACCCCTCCACTTT CASRLGQGNNSPLHF
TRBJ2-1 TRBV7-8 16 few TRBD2 TGTGCCAGCAGCTCAAAAGCTAGCGGGAGTGGTAATGAGCAGTTCTTC CASSSKASGSGNEQFF
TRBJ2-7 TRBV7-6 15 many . TGTGCCAGCAGCCTAAGGCCCAGCGGGCTCTACGAGCAGTACTTC CASSLRPSGLYEQYF
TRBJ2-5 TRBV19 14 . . TGTGCCAGTAGTAAGGGGAGTCCGCGGGGGACCCAGTACTTC CASSKGSPRGTQYF
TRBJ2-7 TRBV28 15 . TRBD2 TGTGCCAGCAGTTTCCCTAGCGGGAGAGTCTACGAGCAGTACTTC CASSFPSGRVYEQYF
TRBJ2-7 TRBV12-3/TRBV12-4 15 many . TGTGCCAGCAGTTTGCGGCAGGGTTTTAGCTACGAGCAGTACTTC CASSLRQGFSYEQYF
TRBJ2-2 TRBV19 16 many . TGTGCCAGTAGCCCATGGGGGTTGGCGAACACCGGGGAGCTGTTTTTT CASSPWGLANTGELFF
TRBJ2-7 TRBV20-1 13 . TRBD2 TGCAGTGCCTCCGGGACTAGCTCCAACGAGCAGTACTTC CSASGTSSNEQYF
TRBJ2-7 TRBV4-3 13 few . TGCGCCAGCAGCAGGGCCGGAGCTGGCGAGCAGTACTTC CASSRAGAGEQYF
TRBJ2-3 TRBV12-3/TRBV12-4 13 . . TGTGCCAGCACCCGGGCCCACACAGATACGCAGTATTTT CASTRAHTDTQYF
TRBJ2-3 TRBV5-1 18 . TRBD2 TGCGCCAGCAGCGAGTTGGGCACTAGCGGAGTTAGCACAGATACGCAGTATTTT CASSELGTSGVSTDTQYF
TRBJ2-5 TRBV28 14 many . TGTGCCAGCAGTTTACCCCACGGGGCAAAGACCCAGTACTTC CASSLPHGAKTQYF
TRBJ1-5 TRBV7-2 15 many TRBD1 TGTGCCAGCAGCTTAGGGGACAGGGTGGGTCAGCCCCAGCATTTT CASSLGDRVGQPQHF
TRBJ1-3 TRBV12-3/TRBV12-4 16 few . TGTGCCAGCAGTTTAAACAGAAAGTTCTCTGGAAACACCATATATTTT CASSLNRKFSGNTIYF